These T cell receptor beta chains were read from a single sample in a study of CD8 T cells in Susac syndrome. One entry per CDR3 protein, called by TCRdb with MiXCR from the immunoSEQ multiplex PCR reads. There are some 450,000 distinct CDR3 sequences in the sample; more than 80% occur only once, and 0.09% to 0.15% lies in the top ten. Sequences were obtained from CD8+ T cells from PBMCs. The receptors derive from a human donor with multiple sclerosis. CDR3s include the opening cysteine and the closing phenylalanine or tryptophan. A D gene is named only where the DNA matches it firmly. Expanded clones are given a class, and other clones once, few, many or no size at all.

d_call | clone_size | j_call | v_call | cdr3_aa | cdr3_nt
- | - | TRBJ1-5 | TRBV5-1 | CASRSWPDQPQHF | TGCGCCAGCAGGTCTTGGCCCGATCAGCCCCAGCATTTT
TRBD2 | - | TRBJ2-7 | TRBV13 | CASSARTSGSYEQYF | TGTGCCAGCAGCGCCCGGACTAGCGGGAGCTACGAGCAGTACTTC
- | - | TRBJ2-7 | TRBV25-1 | CASSGPNGYEQYF | TGTGCCAGCAGTGGGCCCAACGGGTACGAGCAGTACTTC
- | once | TRBJ1-1 | TRBV7-6 | CASNAMGGNTEAFF | TGTGCCAGCAACGCGATGGGAGGGAACACTGAAGCTTTCTTT
- | - | TRBJ1-1 | TRBV19 | CASVDRGRLNTEAFF | TGTGCCAGCGTCGATAGGGGACGTCTGAACACTGAAGCTTTCTTT
- | - | TRBJ2-2 | TRBV7-8 | CASSLLVGLTGELFF | TGTGCCAGCAGCTTACTAGTTGGACTCACCGGGGAGCTGTTTTTT
TRBD2 | - | TRBJ2-7 | TRBV20-1 | CSARQTSGLGDDEQYF | TGCAGTGCTAGGCAGACTAGCGGGCTAGGAGACGACGAGCAGTACTTC
TRBD1 | - | TRBJ2-3 | TRBV30 | CAWRQILTGGRTDTQYF | TGTGCCTGGAGACAAATTCTGACAGGGGGTAGGACAGATACGCAGTATTTT
TRBD2 | - | TRBJ2-5 | TRBV11-2 | CASSPGLGWETQYF | TGTGCCAGCAGCCCCGGACTAGGCTGGGAGACCCAGTACTTC
- | few | TRBJ2-7 | TRBV6-5 | CASSARLATFYEQYF | TGTGCCAGCAGTGCCCGCTTGGCGACCTTCTACGAGCAGTACTTC
TRBD2 | - | TRBJ2-7 | TRBV30 | CAWSFGGINEQYF | TGTGCCTGGTCCTTCGGGGGGATCAACGAGCAGTACTTC
TRBD2 | - | TRBJ2-1 | TRBV20-1 | CSVDGLSGSNEQFF | TGCAGTGTCGATGGGCTTAGCGGGAGCAATGAGCAGTTCTTC
- | - | TRBJ2-3 | TRBV28 | CASSPTLGSDTQYF | TGTGCCAGCAGCCCGACTTTGGGGTCAGATACGCAGTATTTT
TRBD1 | - | TRBJ1-1 | TRBV5-8 | CASSPPIGTGGLDTEAFF | TGTGCCAGCAGCCCACCTATCGGGACAGGGGGGCTGGACACTGAAGCTTTCTTT
TRBD1 | few | TRBJ2-7 | TRBV7-9 | CASSSPGQGFYEQYF | TGTGCCAGCAGCTCTCCGGGACAGGGGTTCTACGAGCAGTACTTC
- | - | TRBJ2-1 | TRBV28 | CASSLGRHGLYEQFF | TGTGCCAGCAGTCTTGGGAGGCATGGGCTCTATGAGCAGTTCTTC
- | - | TRBJ2-7 | TRBV4-1 | CASNPERSSYEQYF | TGCGCCAGCAACCCCGAGAGGAGCTCCTACGAGCAGTACTTC
- | - | TRBJ1-2 | TRBV29-1 | CSVGGGLNGYTF | TGCAGCGTTGGAGGGGGGCTTAATGGCTACACCTTC
TRBD2 | - | TRBJ2-7 | TRBV15 | CATRGRGSPTYEQYF | TGTGCCACCAGAGGGAGGGGATCCCCGACCTACGAGCAGTACTTC
- | - | TRBJ2-5 | TRBV7-9 | CASSPLTGRGTQYF | TGTGCCAGCAGCCCCCTGACAGGGAGGGGGACCCAGTACTTC
- | - | TRBJ1-2 | TRBV12-3/TRBV12-4 | CASSLGFGPNGYTF | TGTGCCAGCAGTTTAGGGTTCGGCCCTAATGGCTACACCTTC
- | once | TRBJ1-2 | TRBV7-6 | CASSLDAGTVYGYTF | TGTGCCAGCAGCTTAGATGCAGGAACGGTCTATGGCTACACCTTC
TRBD1 | - | TRBJ2-3 | TRBV5-4 | CASSPMSGQVPVTQYF | TGTGCCAGCAGCCCTATGTCGGGACAGGTTCCTGTTACGCAGTATTTT
- | - | TRBJ2-3 | TRBV3-1 | CASSQTVAGTDTQYF | TGTGCCAGCAGCCAAACAGTCGCAGGCACAGATACGCAGTATTTT
TRBD1 | - | TRBJ1-6 | TRBV25-1 | CASSGGDRGYNSPLHF | TGTGCCAGCAGTGGGGGAGACAGGGGCTATAATTCACCCCTCCACTTT
- | - | TRBJ1-1 | TRBV20-1 | CSARGRGRAEAFF | TGCAGTGCTAGAGGACGGGGGCGGGCTGAAGCTTTCTTT
- | - | TRBJ1-1 | TRBV6-1 | CASSEAETGGNTEAFF | TGTGCCAGCAGTGAAGCCGAGACAGGCGGAAACACTGAAGCTTTCTTT
- | - | TRBJ2-7 | TRBV30 | CAWSVESYEQYF | TGTGCCTGGAGTGTAGAATCCTACGAGCAGTACTTC
- | - | TRBJ1-1 | TRBV6-5 | CASSLDGVMNTEAFF | TGTGCCAGCAGTTTGGACGGAGTCATGAACACTGAAGCTTTCTTT
- | - | TRBJ1-1 | TRBV27 | CASSTGLGTEAFF | TGTGCCAGCAGTACGGGACTGGGCACTGAAGCTTTCTTT
- | - | TRBJ2-7 | TRBV27 | CASSKWQGYEQYF | TGTGCCAGCAGTAAGTGGCAGGGCTACGAGCAGTACTTC
- | few | TRBJ2-7 | TRBV15 | CATSSAGRTYEQYF | TGTGCCACCAGCAGTGCGGGAAGGACCTACGAGCAGTACTTC
- | - | TRBJ1-2 | TRBV3-1 | CASSQEAGEEQSKGYTF | TGTGCCAGCAGCCAAGAGGCAGGGGAGGAGCAGAGTAAAGGCTACACCTTC
TRBD1 | - | TRBJ1-2 | TRBV12-3/TRBV12-4 | CASSLLRQGGDGYTF | TGTGCCAGCAGTTTGCTGAGACAGGGGGGCGATGGCTACACCTTC
TRBD1 | - | TRBJ2-2 | TRBV5-4 | CASSPLSYGQGDTGELFF | TGTGCCAGCAGCCCGCTAAGCTACGGACAGGGGGATACCGGGGAGCTGTTTTTT
TRBD2 | - | TRBJ2-1 | TRBV6-1 | CASRERGDFDEQFF | TGTGCCAGCAGGGAGCGGGGAGACTTCGATGAGCAGTTCTTC
TRBD1 | - | TRBJ1-6 | TRBV6-1 | CASRAGGNSPLHF | TGTGCCAGCAGAGCAGGGGGTAATTCACCCCTCCACTTT
- | - | TRBJ1-1 | TRBV19 | CASSILVNTEAFF | TGTGCCAGTAGTATCCTGGTGAACACTGAAGCTTTCTTT
- | - | TRBJ2-7 | TRBV25-1 | CASSEPGIEQYF | TGTGCCAGCAGTGAACCCGGGATCGAGCAGTACTTC
- | - | TRBJ2-5 | TRBV5-1 | CASSYRGYEETQYF | TGCGCCAGCAGCTACCGGGGCTACGAAGAGACCCAGTACTTC
- | - | TRBJ1-2 | TRBV30 | CAWSVRQVPYGYTF | TGTGCCTGGAGTGTGCGACAGGTACCCTATGGCTACACCTTC
- | - | TRBJ2-1 | TRBV30 | CAWCVRFDDGAYNEQFF | TGTGCCTGGTGTGTAAGGTTTGACGACGGGGCTTACAATGAGCAGTTCTTC
TRBD1 | - | TRBJ1-2 | TRBV19 | CASSIGGTGGRPNYGYTF | TGTGCCAGTAGTATTGGAGGGACAGGGGGCCGACCTAACTATGGCTACACCTTC
TRBD1 | - | TRBJ2-7 | TRBV5-1 | CASSTGQGLHEQYF | TGCGCCAGCAGCACTGGACAGGGCCTCCACGAGCAGTACTTC
- | - | TRBJ2-7 | TRBV30 | CAWSNIIYEQYF | TGTGCCTGGAGTAACATTATCTACGAGCAGTACTTC
TRBD1 | - | TRBJ1-1 | TRBV5-1 | CASSGEGAHTEAFF | TGCGCCAGCAGCGGTGAGGGGGCCCACACTGAAGCTTTCTTT
TRBD1 | - | TRBJ1-2 | TRBV28 | CASISSPGAGGTYGYTF | TGTGCCAGCATCTCCTCCCCCGGGGCAGGGGGGACCTATGGCTACACCTTC
TRBD1 | once | TRBJ1-1 | TRBV19 | CASSASGTDEAFF | TGTGCCAGTAGTGCATCCGGGACAGATGAAGCTTTCTTT
TRBD2 | - | TRBJ2-7 | TRBV12-3/TRBV12-4 | CASTLAGGYEQYF | TGTGCCAGCACGCTAGCGGGGGGGTACGAGCAGTACTTC
- | - | TRBJ2-7 | TRBV10-3 | CAISSDTLSGEQYF | TGTGCCATCAGCTCGGACACCCTCTCCGGCGAGCAGTACTTC
- | - | TRBJ2-1 | TRBV30 | CAWSTGGHLEQFF | TGTGCCTGGAGTACCGGGGGCCATCTTGAGCAGTTCTTC
- | - | TRBJ2-1 | TRBV7-8 | CASSLEGWHEQFF | TGTGCCAGCAGCTTAGAGGGGTGGCATGAGCAGTTCTTC
TRBD1 | - | TRBJ1-5 | TRBV7-2 | CASSPSGTGGQPQHF | TGTGCCAGCAGCCCCTCCGGGACAGGGGGCCAGCCCCAGCATTTT
- | - | TRBJ1-1 | TRBV7-9 | CASARSNTEAFF | TGTGCCAGCGCGCGATCGAACACTGAAGCTTTCTTT